This is a list of T cell receptor beta chains from one sample in a study of blood T cell repertoires in COVID-19. Using immunoSEQ multiplex PCR, the repertoire was profiled, and TCRdb retains in-frame clones only, with some absent. The sample has approximately 480,000 clones, 89% seen once. Sequencing input: peripheral blood. All receptors derive from a man aged 18 to 29 with COVID-19, enrolled during active disease. CDR3s include the opening cysteine and the closing phenylalanine or tryptophan. The order of the fields is J gene, V gene, D gene, clone size, CDR3 DNA, CDR3 protein. A D gene is named only where the DNA matches it firmly. The size entry is marked missing in some rows and otherwise reads once, few, many or a size class.

>TRBJ1-1|TRBV4-1|.|.
TGCGCCAGCAGCCAAGATTACGTTAGAGCGAACACTGAAGCTTTCTTT
CASSQDYVRANTEAFF
>TRBJ2-4|TRBV3-1/TRBV3-2|.|.
TGTGCCAGCAGTTGGCAAAACATTCAGTACTTC
CASSWQNIQYF
>TRBJ2-6|TRBV14|.|once
TGTGCCAGCAGCCAAGCAGTTGGTACAGGGCGGTTTGCTGGGGCCAACGTCCTGACTTTC
CASSQAVGTGRFAGANVLTF
>TRBJ1-2|TRBV27|.|.
TGTGCCAGCAGTTTATCCCATAACTATGGCTACACCTTC
CASSLSHNYGYTF
>TRBJ1-2|TRBV24-1|.|.
TGTGCCACCAGTGAGAGACTTAACTATGGCTACACCTTC
CATSERLNYGYTF
>TRBJ2-7|TRBV7-9|.|.
TGTGCCAGCAGCCCCCGAGTGAGTTCAGGGAAAGACGAGCAGTACTTC
CASSPRVSSGKDEQYF
>TRBJ2-2|TRBV2|TRBD1|.
TGTGCCAACAGTGAAGTGAGGCGGACAGGGGATCACACCGGGGAGCTGTTTTTT
CANSEVRRTGDHTGELFF
>TRBJ2-2|TRBV5-5|.|.
TGTGCCAGCAGCTTGTCGTCGGTCGCGAACACCGGGGAGCTGTTTTTT
CASSLSSVANTGELFF
>TRBJ2-5|TRBV12-3/TRBV12-4|TRBD2|.
TGTGCCAGCAGTCGGACTAGCGGATCGACCCAGTACTTC
CASSRTSGSTQYF
>TRBJ2-7|TRBV27|TRBD1|.
TGTGCCAGCAGTCTGCGCGCACCGGGACAGGGGACGGGGGGGCGATCGGGGCGCGAGCAGTACTTC
CASSLRAPGQGTGGRSGREQYF
>TRBJ2-7|TRBV2|.|.
TGTGCCAGCAGATACAGGGCGTCTGGCGGCGAGCAGTACTTC
CASRYRASGGEQYF
>TRBJ2-2|TRBV10-2|TRBD1|.
TGCGCCAGCAGGAACGAGGGGGCAGGCACCGGGGAGCTGTTTTTT
CASRNEGAGTGELFF
>TRBJ1-5|TRBV7-9|.|once
TGTGCCAGCAGCTTAGGCAGCGGCAATCAGCCCCAGCATTTT
CASSLGSGNQPQHF
>TRBJ2-5|TRBV7-9|.|few
TGTGCCAGCAGCTTAGCGTCGGCGACCGGGGAGACCCAGTACTTC
CASSLASATGETQYF
>TRBJ2-2|TRBV24-1|.|few
TGTGCCACCAGGGAGCTCGGCACCGGGGAGCTGTTTTTT
CATRELGTGELFF
>TRBJ2-1|TRBV5-1|TRBD2|.
TGCGCCAGCAGCACTAGCGGAGCCACCTACAATGAGCAGTTCTTC
CASSTSGATYNEQFF
>TRBJ1-5|TRBV12-2|.|.
TGTGCAAGTCGCTTTCCCAGGGGCATGGGCAATCAGCCCCAGCATTTT
CASRFPRGMGNQPQHF
>TRBJ2-1|TRBV7-9|.|.
TGTGCCAGCAGCACCCAGGTGGGGCGTCCGGGACACTGGGGCAGTGAGCAGTTCTTC
CASSTQVGRPGHWGSEQFF
>TRBJ2-1|TRBV11-3|TRBD2|.
TGTGCCAGCAGCTTAGGGCGGCTAGCGGGAGGACCGAGGTTCTTC
CASSLGRLAGGPRFF
>TRBJ2-7|TRBV6-6|TRBD1|once
TGTGCCAGCAGGCTCCGACAGGGCGGCTACGAGCAGTACTTC
CASRLRQGGYEQYF
>TRBJ2-7|TRBV4-2|TRBD2|few
TGTGCCAGCAGCCAGGGAACCGGGACTACCGTCCACGAGCAGTACTTC
CASSQGTGTTVHEQYF
>TRBJ1-2|TRBV18|.|.
TGTGCCAGCTCACCACCGTGGGGGGGTCGTGGCTACACCTTC
CASSPPWGGRGYTF
>TRBJ1-1|TRBV7-8|TRBD1|.
TGTGCCAGCAGCTTACAGGCCGGGACAGTGAACACTGAAGCTTTCTTT
CASSLQAGTVNTEAFF
>TRBJ1-1|TRBV27|.|.
TGTGCCAGCAGTTATAGAAGCATGAACACTGAAGCTTTCTTT
CASSYRSMNTEAFF
>TRBJ2-7|TRBV3-1/TRBV3-2|TRBD1|.
TGTGCCAGCAGTTATACAGGGGTTGGGCAGTACTTC
CASSYTGVGQYF
>TRBJ1-5|TRBV30|TRBD1|.
TGTGCCTGGACCCAGGACAGGGATCGAAATCAGCCCCAGCATTTT
CAWTQDRDRNQPQHF
>TRBJ2-3|TRBV15|.|.
TGTGCCACCAGCAGAGACCCTGGCACAGATACGCAGTATTTT
CATSRDPGTDTQYF
>TRBJ2-7|TRBV3-1/TRBV3-2|TRBD1|.
TGTGCCAGCAGCCAAGAGGGGACAGACTCGTACTTC
CASSQEGTDSYF
>TRBJ1-2|TRBV2|.|.
TGTGCCAGCATCGGGGACTATGGCTACACCTTC
CASIGDYGYTF
>TRBJ2-7|TRBV2|.|.
TGTGCCAGCAGTGAGTACCAGGGAAGAACCCCCTACGAGCAGTACTTC
CASSEYQGRTPYEQYF
>TRBJ2-1|TRBV7-9|.|.
TGTGCCAGCAGCTTATGGCGGGAGCAGTTCTTC
CASSLWREQFF
>TRBJ2-5|TRBV11-1|.|once
TGTGCCAGCAGCTTAAGAGGAGATAAGGAGACCCAGTACTTC
CASSLRGDKETQYF
>TRBJ2-7|TRBV19|.|.
TGTGCCAGTAGTCAAGGCCAGGGGTACGAGCAGTACTTC
CASSQGQGYEQYF
>TRBJ2-1|TRBV7-8|TRBD2|.
TGTGCCAGCAGCTTAGCGGCTTCAGCGGGGGCCCTCAATGAGCAGTTCTTC
CASSLAASAGALNEQFF
>TRBJ1-1|TRBV27|TRBD1|.
TGTGCCAGCAGACCAAGAGGCAGGGGGGTCACTGAAGCTTTCTTT
CASRPRGRGVTEAFF
>TRBJ2-3|TRBV2|.|.
TGTGCCAGCAGTGAATCGGGGAGCACAGATACGCAGTATTTT
CASSESGSTDTQYF
>TRBJ1-2|TRBV29-1|.|.
TGCAGCGTTGAAGTCCCCAGGGAAAGGAACTATGGCTACACCTTC
CSVEVPRERNYGYTF
>TRBJ1-4|TRBV9|.|once
TGTGCCAGCAGCGTAGCCCCACAGGGAGCGACTAATGAAAAACTGTTTTTT
CASSVAPQGATNEKLFF
>TRBJ2-1|TRBV6-5|TRBD2|.
TGTGCCAGCAGATATCGGGACTACTACAATGAGCAGTTCTTC
CASRYRDYYNEQFF
>TRBJ2-4|TRBV2|TRBD1|.
TGTGCCAGCAGTCCTACGACAGGGCCGTTTCTTTTC
CASSPTTGPFLF
>TRBJ2-5|TRBV9|TRBD1|.
TGTGCCAGCAGCGTAGCGTTGACAGGGGGACCCCAAGAGACCCAGTACTTC
CASSVALTGGPQETQYF
>TRBJ2-5|TRBV10-2|.|once
TGCGCCAGCAGTCCCTCCCAGCAGCGGACGGAGACCCAGTACTTC
CASSPSQQRTETQYF
>TRBJ2-3|TRBV25-1|TRBD2|once
TGTGCCAGCAGTGAATCGGCTAGCGGGAGAGATACGCAGTATTTT
CASSESASGRDTQYF
>TRBJ2-2|TRBV5-4|.|.
TGTGCCAGCAGCTGGAAGGCTAGCTTTGTTCCCGGGGAGCTGTTTTTT
CASSWKASFVPGELFF
>TRBJ2-5|TRBV27|.|.
TGTGCCAGCAGTACCGGACAGAACCAAGAGACCCAGTACTTC
CASSTGQNQETQYF
>TRBJ2-1|TRBV2|.|.
TGTGCCAGCAGTGAAGTGGCCTGGAGCTCCTACAATGAGCAGTTCTTC
CASSEVAWSSYNEQFF
>TRBJ2-7|TRBV6-5|TRBD2|.
TGTGCCAGCAGTTACTACGTGCGGGGGGTATCCGAGCAGTACTTC
CASSYYVRGVSEQYF
>TRBJ1-3|TRBV5-1|TRBD1|.
TGCGCCAGCAGCCCGGGGACAGGTGGAAACACCATATATTTT
CASSPGTGGNTIYF
>TRBJ2-3|TRBV18|.|.
TGTGCCAGCTCTCCCTCGGCCAGGGGCACAGATACGCAGTATTTT
CASSPSARGTDTQYF
>TRBJ1-6|TRBV5-1|.|.
TGCGCCAGCAGTGTGGGCCAGAATAATTCACCCCTCCACTTT
CASSVGQNNSPLHF
>TRBJ2-5|TRBV5-1|TRBD1|.
TGCGCCAGCAGCTTGGCCTCAGGGGGAGAGACCCAGTACTTC
CASSLASGGETQYF